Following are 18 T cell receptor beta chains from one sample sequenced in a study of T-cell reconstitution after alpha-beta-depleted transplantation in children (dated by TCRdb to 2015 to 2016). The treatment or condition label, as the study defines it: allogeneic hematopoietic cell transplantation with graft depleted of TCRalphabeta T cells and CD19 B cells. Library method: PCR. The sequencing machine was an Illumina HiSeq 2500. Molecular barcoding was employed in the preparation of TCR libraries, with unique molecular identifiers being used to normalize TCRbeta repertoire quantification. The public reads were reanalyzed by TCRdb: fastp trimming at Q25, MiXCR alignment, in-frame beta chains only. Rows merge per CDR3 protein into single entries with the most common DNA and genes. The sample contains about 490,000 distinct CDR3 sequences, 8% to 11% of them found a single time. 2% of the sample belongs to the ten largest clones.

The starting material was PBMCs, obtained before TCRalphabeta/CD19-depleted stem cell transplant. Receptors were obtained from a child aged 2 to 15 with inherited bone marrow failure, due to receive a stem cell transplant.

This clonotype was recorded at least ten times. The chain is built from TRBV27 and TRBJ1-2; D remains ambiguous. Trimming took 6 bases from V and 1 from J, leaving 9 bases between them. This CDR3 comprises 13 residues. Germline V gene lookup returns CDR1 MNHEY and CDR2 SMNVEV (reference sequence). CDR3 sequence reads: CASSKQINYGYTF. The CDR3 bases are TGTGCCAGCAGCAAACAGATTAACTATGGCTACACCTTC.

This CDR3 reads CASSLRTSGRALGNEQFF. CDR3 nucleotide sequence: TGTGCCAGCAGTCTGAGGACTAGCGGGAGGGCCCTGGGTAATGAGCAGTTCTTC. This chain joins TRBV6-2 or TRBV6-3 and TRBJ2-1; 15 positions match TRBD2. Germline V CDR1 and CDR2: MNHEY, SVGEGT. CDR3 size: 18 residues. V shed 5 bases, J shed 7 bases, and the junction held 12 bases outside the gene matches.

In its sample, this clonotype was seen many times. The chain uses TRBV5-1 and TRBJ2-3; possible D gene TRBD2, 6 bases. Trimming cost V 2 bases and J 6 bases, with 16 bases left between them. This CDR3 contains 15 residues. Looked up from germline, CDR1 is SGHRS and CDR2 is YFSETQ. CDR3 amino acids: CASSFAAGRGDTQYF. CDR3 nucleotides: TGCGCCAGCAGCTTCGCGGCGGGAAGGGGTGATACGCAGTATTTT.

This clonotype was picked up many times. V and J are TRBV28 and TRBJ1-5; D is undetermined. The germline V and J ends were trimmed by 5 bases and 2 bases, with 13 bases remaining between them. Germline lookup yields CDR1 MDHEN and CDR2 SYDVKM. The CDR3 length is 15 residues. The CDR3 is CASSHRRGGNQPQHF. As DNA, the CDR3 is TGTGCCAGCAGTCACCGTCGGGGTGGCAATCAGCCCCAGCATTTT.

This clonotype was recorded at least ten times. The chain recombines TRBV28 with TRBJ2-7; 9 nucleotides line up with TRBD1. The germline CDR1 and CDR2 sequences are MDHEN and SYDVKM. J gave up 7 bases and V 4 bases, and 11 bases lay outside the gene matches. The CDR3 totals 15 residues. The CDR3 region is CASSSPGQGFEEQYF. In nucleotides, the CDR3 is TGTGCCAGCAGTTCCCCGGGACAGGGATTCGAAGAGCAGTACTTC.

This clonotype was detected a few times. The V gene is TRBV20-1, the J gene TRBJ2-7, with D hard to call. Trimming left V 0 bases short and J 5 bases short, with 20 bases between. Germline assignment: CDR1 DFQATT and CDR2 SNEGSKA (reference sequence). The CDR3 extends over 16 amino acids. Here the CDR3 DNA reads TGCAGTGCTAGAGATCCCCGTAACGGGTCGCCTGACGAGCAGTACTTC. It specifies CSARDPRNGSPDEQYF.

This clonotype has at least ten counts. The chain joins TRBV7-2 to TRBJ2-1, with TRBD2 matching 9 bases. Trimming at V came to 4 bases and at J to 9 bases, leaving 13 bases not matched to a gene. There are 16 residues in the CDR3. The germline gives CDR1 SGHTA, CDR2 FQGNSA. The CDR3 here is CASSSTGLAGLGEQFF. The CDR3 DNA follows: TGTGCCAGCAGCTCGACGGGGCTAGCGGGGCTGGGTGAGCAGTTCTTC.

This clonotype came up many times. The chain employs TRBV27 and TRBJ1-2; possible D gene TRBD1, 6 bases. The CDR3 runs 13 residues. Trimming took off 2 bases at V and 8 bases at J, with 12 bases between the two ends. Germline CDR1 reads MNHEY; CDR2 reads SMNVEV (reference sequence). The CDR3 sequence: CASSLTGAHGYTF. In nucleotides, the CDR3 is TGTGCCAGCAGTTTAACGGGGGCCCACGGCTACACCTTC.

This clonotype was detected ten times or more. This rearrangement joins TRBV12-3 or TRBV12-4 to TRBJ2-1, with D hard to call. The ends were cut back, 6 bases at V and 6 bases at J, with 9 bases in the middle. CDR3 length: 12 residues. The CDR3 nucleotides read TGTGCCAGCAGCCCTCGCGCCAATGAGCAGTTCTTC. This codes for CASSPRANEQFF.

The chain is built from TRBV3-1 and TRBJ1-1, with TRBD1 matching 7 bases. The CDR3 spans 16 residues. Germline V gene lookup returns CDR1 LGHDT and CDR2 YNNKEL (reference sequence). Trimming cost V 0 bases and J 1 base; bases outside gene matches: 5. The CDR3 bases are TGTGCCAGCAGCCAAGATCAAGGGGGCTCGAACACTGAAGCTTTCTTT. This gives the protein CASSQDQGGSNTEAFF.

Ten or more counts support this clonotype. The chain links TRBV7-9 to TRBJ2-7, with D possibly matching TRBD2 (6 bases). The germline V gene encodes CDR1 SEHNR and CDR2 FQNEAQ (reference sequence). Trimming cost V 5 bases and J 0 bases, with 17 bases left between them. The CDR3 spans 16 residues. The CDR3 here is CASSHLIPGSSYEQYF. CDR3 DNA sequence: TGTGCCAGCAGCCACCTCATCCCCGGGAGCTCCTACGAGCAGTACTTC.

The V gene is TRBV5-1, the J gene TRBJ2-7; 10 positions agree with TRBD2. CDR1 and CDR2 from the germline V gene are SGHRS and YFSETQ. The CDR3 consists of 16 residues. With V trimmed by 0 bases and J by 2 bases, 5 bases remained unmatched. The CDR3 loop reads CASSLEPGTSAYEQYF. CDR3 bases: TGCGCCAGCAGCTTGGAACCCGGGACTAGCGCCTACGAGCAGTACTTC.

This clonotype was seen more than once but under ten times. DNA for the CDR3: TGTGCCACCAGTGATTTGAGGGGTGGAGGCACTGAAGCTTTCTTT. Amino acids: CATSDLRGGGTEAFF. This chain joins TRBV24-1 and TRBJ1-1, with D tentatively TRBD1 (5 bases). The CDR3 sequence is 15 residues long. V was clipped by 0 bases and J by 4 bases, with 11 bases between them. Germline V gene data show CDR1 as KGHDR and CDR2 as SFDVKD.

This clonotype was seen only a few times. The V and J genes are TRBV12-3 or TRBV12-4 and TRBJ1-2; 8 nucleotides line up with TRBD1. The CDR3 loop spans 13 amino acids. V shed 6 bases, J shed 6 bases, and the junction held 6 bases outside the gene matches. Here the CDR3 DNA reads TGTGCCAGCAGCCGACAGGGGAGGGATGGCTACACCTTC. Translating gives CASSRQGRDGYTF.

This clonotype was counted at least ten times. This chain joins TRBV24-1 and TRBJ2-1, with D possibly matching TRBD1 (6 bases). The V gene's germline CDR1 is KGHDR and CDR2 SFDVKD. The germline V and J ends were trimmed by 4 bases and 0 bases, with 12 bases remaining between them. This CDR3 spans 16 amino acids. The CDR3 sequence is CATSDPRGSSYNEQFF. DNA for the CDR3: TGTGCCACCAGTGACCCCAGGGGCAGCTCCTACAATGAGCAGTTCTTC.

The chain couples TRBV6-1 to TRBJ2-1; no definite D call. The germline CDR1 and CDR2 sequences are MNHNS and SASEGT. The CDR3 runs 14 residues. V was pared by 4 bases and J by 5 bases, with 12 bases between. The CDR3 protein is CASSGSHTHNEQFF. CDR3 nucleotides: TGTGCCAGCAGTGGCTCTCACACGCACAATGAGCAGTTCTTC.

CDR3 sequence reads: CASSPIGRFYEQYF. The CDR3 DNA is TGTGCCAGCAGCCCTATCGGGAGGTTCTACGAGCAGTACTTC. The chain combines TRBV7-9 with TRBJ2-7; TRBD2 matches 7 bases. V trimming: 5 bases; J trimming: 3 bases; junction bases outside the gene matches: 7. Per germline, CDR1 SEHNR and CDR2 FQNEAQ (reference sequence). This CDR3 is 14 amino acids long. The full variable domain, in which reference TRBV7-9 and TRBJ2-7 provide the parts outside the CDR3, is DTGVSQNPRHKITKRGQNVTFRCDPISEHNRLYWYRQTLGQGPEFLTYFQNEAQLEKSRLLSDRFSAERPKGSFSTLEIQRTEQGDSAMYLCASSPIGRFYEQYFGPGTRLTVT.

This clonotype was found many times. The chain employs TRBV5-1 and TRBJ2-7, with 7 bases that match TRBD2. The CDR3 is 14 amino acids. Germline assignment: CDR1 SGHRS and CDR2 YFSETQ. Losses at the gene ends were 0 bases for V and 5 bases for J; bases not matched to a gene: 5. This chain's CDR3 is CASSLDGRTDEQYF. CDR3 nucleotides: TGCGCCAGCAGCTTGGACGGGAGGACCGACGAGCAGTACTTC.